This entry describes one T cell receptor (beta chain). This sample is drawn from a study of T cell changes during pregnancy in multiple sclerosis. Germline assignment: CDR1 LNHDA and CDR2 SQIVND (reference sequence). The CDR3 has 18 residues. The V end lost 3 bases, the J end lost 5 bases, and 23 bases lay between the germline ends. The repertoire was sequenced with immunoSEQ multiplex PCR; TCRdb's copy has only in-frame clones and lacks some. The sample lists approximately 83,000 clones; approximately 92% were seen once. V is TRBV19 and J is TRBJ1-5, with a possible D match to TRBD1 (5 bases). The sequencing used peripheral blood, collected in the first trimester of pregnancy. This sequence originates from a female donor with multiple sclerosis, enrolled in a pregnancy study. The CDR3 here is CASSMKAGGAGWDQPQHF. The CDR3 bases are TGTGCCAGTAGTATGAAAGCAGGTGGGGCAGGGTGGGATCAGCCCCAGCATTTT.